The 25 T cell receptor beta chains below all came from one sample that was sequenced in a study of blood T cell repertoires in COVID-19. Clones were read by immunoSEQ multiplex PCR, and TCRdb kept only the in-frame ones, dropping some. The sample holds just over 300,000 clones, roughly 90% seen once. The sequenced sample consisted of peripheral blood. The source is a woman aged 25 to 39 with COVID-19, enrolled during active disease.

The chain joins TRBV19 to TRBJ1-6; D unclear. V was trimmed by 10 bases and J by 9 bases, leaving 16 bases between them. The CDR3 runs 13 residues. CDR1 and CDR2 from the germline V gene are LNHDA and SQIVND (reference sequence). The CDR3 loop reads CATEAGYGSPLHF. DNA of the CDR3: TGTGCCACCGAAGCGGGATATGGTTCACCCCTCCACTTT.

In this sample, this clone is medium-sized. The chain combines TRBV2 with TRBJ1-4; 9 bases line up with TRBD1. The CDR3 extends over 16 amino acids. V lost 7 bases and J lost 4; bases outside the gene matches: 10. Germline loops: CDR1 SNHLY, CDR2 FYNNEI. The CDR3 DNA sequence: TGTGCCAGCAACCCCGCGACAGGGGGGGTTAATGAAAAACTGTTTTTT. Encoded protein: CASNPATGGVNEKLFF.

CDR3 region: CASSFSGNQPQHF. The CDR3 nucleotides read TGTGCCAGCAGTTTTTCGGGCAATCAGCCCCAGCATTTT. This rearrangement joins TRBV27 to TRBJ1-5; D is undetermined. This CDR3 contains 13 residues. Trimming stripped 3 bases from V and 2 bases from J, with 5 bases between. CDR1 MNHEY and CDR2 SMNVEV come from the germline V gene (reference sequence).

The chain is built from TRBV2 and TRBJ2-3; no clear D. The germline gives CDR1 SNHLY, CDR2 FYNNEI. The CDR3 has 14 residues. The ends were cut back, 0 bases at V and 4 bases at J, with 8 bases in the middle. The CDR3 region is CASSEALSPDTQYF. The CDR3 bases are TGTGCCAGCAGTGAAGCGCTATCCCCAGATACGCAGTATTTT. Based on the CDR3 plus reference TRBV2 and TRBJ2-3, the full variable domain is EPEVTQTPSHQVTQMGQEVILRCVPISNHLYFYWYRQILGQKVEFLVSFYNNEISEKSEIFDDQFSVERPDGSNFTLKIRSTKLEDSAMYFCASSEALSPDTQYFGPGTRLTVL.

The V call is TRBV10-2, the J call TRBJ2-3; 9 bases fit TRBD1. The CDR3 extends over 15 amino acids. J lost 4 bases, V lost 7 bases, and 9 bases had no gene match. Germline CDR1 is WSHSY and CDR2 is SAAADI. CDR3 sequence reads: CASNRDRESADTQYF. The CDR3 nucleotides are TGCGCCAGCAACCGGGACAGGGAATCAGCAGATACGCAGTATTTT.

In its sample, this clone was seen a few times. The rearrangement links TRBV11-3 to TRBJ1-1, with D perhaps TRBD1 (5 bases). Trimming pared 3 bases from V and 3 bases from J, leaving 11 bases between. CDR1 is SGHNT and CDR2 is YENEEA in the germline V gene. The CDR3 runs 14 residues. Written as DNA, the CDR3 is TGTGCCAGCAGCTTTATCAGGGACTACACTGAAGCTTTCTTT. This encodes CASSFIRDYTEAFF.

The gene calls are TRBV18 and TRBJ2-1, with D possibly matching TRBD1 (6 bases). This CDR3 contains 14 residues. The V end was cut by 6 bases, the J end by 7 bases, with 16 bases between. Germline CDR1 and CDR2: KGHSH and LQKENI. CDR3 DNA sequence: TGTGCCAGCTCCCCCCCGGGCAGGGGAAATGAGCAGTTCTTC. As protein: CASSPPGRGNEQFF.

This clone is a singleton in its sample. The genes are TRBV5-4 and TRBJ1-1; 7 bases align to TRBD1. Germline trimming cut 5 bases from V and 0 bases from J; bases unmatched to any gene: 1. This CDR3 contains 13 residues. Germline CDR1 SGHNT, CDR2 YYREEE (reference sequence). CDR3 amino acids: CASRGQLNTEAFF. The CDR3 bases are TGTGCCAGCAGGGGACAGTTGAACACTGAAGCTTTCTTT.

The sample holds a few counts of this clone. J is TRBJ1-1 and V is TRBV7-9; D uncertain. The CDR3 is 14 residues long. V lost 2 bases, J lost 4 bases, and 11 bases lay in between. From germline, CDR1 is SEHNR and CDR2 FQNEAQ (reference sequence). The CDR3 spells CASSLRLTVTEAFF. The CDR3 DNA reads TGTGCCAGCAGCTTACGCCTCACAGTCACTGAAGCTTTCTTT.

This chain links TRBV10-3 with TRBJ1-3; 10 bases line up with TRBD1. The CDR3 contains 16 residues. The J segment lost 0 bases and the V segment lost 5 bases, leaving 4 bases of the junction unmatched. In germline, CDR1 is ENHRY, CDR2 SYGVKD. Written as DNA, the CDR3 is TGTGCCATCAGTCCGGGACAGGGGATCTCTGGAAACACCATATATTTT. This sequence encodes CAISPGQGISGNTIYF.

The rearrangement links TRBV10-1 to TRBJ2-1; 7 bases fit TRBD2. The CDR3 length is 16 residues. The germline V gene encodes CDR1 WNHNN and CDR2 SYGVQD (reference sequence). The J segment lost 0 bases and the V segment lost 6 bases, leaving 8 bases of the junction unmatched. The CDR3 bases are TGCGCCAGCAGCGAGAGCGGGGTGAGCTCCTACAATGAGCAGTTCTTC. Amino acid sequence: CASSESGVSSYNEQFF.

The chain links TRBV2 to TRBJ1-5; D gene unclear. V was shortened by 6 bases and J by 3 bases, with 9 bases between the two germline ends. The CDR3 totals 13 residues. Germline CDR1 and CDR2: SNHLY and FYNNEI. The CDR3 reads CASRGRLNQPQHF. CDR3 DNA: TGTGCCAGCAGGGGGAGACTCAATCAGCCCCAGCATTTT.

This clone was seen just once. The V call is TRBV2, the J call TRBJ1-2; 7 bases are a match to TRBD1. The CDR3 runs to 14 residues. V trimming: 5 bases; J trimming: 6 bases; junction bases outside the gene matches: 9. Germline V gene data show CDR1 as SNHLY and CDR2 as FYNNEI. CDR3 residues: CASSRTGVNDGYTF. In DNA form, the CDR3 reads TGTGCCAGCAGTCGTACAGGGGTAAACGATGGCTACACCTTC.

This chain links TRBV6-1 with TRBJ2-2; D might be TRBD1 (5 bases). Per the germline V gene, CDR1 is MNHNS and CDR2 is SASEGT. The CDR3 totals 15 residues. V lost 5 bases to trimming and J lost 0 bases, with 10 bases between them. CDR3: CASSPRASNTGELFF. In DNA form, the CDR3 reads TGTGCCAGCAGTCCCAGGGCTTCGAACACCGGGGAGCTGTTTTTT.

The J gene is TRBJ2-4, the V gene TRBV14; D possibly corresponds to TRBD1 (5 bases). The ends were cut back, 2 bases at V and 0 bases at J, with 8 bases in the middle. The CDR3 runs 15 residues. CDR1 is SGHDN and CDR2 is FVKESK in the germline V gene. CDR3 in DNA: TGTGCCAGCAGCCAAAGGGGTCTAGCCAAAAACATTCAGTACTTC. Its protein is CASSQRGLAKNIQYF. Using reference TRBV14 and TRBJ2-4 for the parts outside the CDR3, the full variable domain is EAGVTQFPSHSVIEKGQTVTLRCDPISGHDNLYWYRRVMGKEIKFLLHFVKESKQDESGMPNNRFLAERTGGTYSTLKVQPAELEDSGVYFCASSQRGLAKNIQYFGAGTRLSVL.

The CDR3 reads CASSLGSDTGELFF. For the CDR3, the DNA is TGTGCCAGCAGTCTCGGGTCCGACACCGGGGAGCTGTTTTTT. This rearrangement joins TRBV9 to TRBJ2-2; no reliable D call. Per the germline V gene, CDR1 is SGDLS and CDR2 is YYNGEE. The germline V and J ends were trimmed by 5 bases and 3 bases, with 11 bases remaining between them. This CDR3 is 14 amino acids long.

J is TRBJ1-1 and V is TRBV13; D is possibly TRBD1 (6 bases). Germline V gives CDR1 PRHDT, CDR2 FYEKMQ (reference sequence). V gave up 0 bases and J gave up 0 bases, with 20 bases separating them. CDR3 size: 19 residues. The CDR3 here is CASSLGPTGELFMNTEAFF. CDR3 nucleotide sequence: TGTGCCAGCAGCTTAGGCCCGACAGGCGAATTATTCATGAACACTGAAGCTTTCTTT.

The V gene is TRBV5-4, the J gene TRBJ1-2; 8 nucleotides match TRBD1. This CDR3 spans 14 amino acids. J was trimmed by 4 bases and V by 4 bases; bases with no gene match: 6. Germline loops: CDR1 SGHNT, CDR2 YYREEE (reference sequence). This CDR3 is CASSDDRGSYGYTF. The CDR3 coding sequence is TGTGCCAGCAGCGACGACAGGGGAAGCTATGGCTACACCTTC.

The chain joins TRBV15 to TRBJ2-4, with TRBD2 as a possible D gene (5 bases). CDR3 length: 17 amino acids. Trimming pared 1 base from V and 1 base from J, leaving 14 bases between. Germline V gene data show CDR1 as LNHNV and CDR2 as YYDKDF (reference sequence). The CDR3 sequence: CATSRAPSTGAKNIQYF. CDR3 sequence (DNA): TGTGCCACCAGCAGAGCTCCCTCCACGGGGGCCAAAAACATTCAGTACTTC.

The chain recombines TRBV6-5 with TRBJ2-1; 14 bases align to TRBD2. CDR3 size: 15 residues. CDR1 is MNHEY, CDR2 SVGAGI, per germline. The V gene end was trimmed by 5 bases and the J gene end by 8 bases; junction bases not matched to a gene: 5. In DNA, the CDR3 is TGTGCCAGCAGTAAGGGACTAGCGGGGGAGCATGAGCAGTTCTTC. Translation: CASSKGLAGEHEQFF.

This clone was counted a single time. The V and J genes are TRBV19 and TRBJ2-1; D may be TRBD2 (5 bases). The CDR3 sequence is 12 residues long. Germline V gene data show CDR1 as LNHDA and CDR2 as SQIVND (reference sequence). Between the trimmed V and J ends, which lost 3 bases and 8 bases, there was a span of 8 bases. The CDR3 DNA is TGTGCCAGTAGTATGACTATCCATGAGCAGTTCTTC. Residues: CASSMTIHEQFF.

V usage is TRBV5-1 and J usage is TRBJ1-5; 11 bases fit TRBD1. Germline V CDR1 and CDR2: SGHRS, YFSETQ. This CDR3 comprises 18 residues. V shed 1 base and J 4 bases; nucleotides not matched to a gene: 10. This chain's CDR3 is CASSLSPIGTGGNQPQHF. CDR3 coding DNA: TGCGCCAGCAGCTTGAGTCCGATCGGGACAGGGGGGAATCAGCCCCAGCATTTT.

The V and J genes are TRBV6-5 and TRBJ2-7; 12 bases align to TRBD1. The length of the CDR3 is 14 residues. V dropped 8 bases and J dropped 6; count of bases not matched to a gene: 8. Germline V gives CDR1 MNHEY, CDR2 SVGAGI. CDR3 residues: CASSPGTGGAEQYV. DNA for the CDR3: TGTGCCAGCTCTCCCGGGACAGGGGGCGCCGAGCAGTACGTC.

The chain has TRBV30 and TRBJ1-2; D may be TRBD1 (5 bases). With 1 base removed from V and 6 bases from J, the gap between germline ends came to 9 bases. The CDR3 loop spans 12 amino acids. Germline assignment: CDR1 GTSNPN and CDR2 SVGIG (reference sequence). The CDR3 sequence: CAWSEQDNGYTF. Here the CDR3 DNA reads TGTGCCTGGAGTGAACAGGATAATGGCTACACCTTC.

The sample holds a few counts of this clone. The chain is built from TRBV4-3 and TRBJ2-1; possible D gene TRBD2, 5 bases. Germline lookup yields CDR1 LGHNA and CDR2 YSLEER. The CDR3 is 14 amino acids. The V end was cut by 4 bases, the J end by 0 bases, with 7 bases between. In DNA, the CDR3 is TGCGCCAGCAGCCCCGGGGTCTCCTACAATGAGCAGTTCTTC. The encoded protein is CASSPGVSYNEQFF.